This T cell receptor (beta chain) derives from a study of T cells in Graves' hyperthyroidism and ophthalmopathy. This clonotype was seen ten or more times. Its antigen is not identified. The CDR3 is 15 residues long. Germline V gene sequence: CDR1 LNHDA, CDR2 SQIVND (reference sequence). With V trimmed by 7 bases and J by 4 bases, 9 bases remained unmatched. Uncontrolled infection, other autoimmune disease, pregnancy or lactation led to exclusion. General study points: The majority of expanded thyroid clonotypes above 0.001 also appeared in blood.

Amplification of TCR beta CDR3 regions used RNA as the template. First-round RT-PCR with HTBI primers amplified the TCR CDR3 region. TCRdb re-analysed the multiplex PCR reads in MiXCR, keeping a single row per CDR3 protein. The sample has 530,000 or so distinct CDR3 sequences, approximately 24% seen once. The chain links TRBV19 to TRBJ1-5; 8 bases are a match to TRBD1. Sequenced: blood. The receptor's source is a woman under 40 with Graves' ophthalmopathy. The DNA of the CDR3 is TGTGCCAGTAACTTCTTGGACAGGGAAAATCAGCCCCAGCATTTT. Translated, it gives CASNFLDRENQPQHF.